Presented here are 26 T cell receptor beta chains from one specimen sequenced in a study of post-analysis software for immune sequencing data. Study-level results: Compared with controls, patients had more of about five TRBV segments, including TRBV5-6, TRBV5-1 and TRBV20-1.

These TCRs are of unknown antigen specificity. The library was made from cDNA and included unique molecular identifiers. TCRdb ran MiXCR on the PCR reads and lists one entry per CDR3 protein. The sample carries about 560,000 distinct CDR3 sequences, around 40% recorded once. Sequencing was performed on blood. These receptors were taken from a girl aged 10 to 17 with multiple sclerosis.

The chain links TRBV5-1 to TRBJ2-1; TRBD2 agrees at 13 bases. The J segment lost 4 bases and the V segment lost 4 bases, leaving 5 bases of the junction unmatched. Per the germline V gene, CDR1 is SGHRS and CDR2 is YFSETQ. This CDR3 has 16 residues. The CDR3 DNA reads TGCGCCAGCAGCCAAAGGACTAGCGGGGGTTACAATGAGCAGTTCTTC. Amino acid sequence: CASSQRTSGGYNEQFF.

This clonotype occurred a few times. V gene TRBV20-1 combines with J gene TRBJ2-5; D is tentatively TRBD1 or TRBD2 (6 bases each). V lost 6 bases to trimming and J lost 2 bases, with 16 bases between them. The CDR3 is 14 residues long. Germline assignment: CDR1 DFQATT and CDR2 SNEGSKA (reference sequence). Here the CDR3 reads CSANLGGGQETQYF. The CDR3 bases are TGCAGTGCAAACTTGGGGGGCGGACAAGAGACCCAGTACTTC.

The genes are TRBV4-1 and TRBJ1-1, with D possibly TRBD1 on 6 matching bases. Trimming pared 1 base from V and 0 bases from J, leaving 9 bases between. Germline V CDR1 and CDR2: MGHRA, YSYEKL. CDR3 length: 15 amino acids. The CDR3 loop reads CASSQVQGLNTEAFF. The CDR3 DNA sequence: TGCGCCAGCAGCCAAGTACAGGGCTTGAACACTGAAGCTTTCTTT.

The chain combines TRBV6-2 or TRBV6-3 with TRBJ1-2, with TRBD1 identical over 8 bases. Trimming took 0 bases from V and 5 from J; bases not matched to a gene: 8. The length of the CDR3 is 16 residues. The germline CDR1 and CDR2 sequences are MNHEY and SVGEGT. CDR3 region: CASSYSTGALGYGYTF. The DNA of the CDR3 is TGTGCCAGCAGTTACTCGACAGGGGCTTTAGGGTATGGCTACACCTTC.

In this sample, this clonotype turned up a few times. This chain connects TRBV20-1 to TRBJ1-1; a possible D gene is TRBD1 (5 bases). The CDR3 is 13 residues long. V was clipped by 2 bases and J by 5 bases, with 12 bases between them. Germline values: CDR1 DFQATT, CDR2 SNEGSKA (reference sequence). CDR3 loop: CSARTAGRTEAFF. CDR3 coding DNA: TGCAGTGCTAGAACGGCAGGGAGGACTGAAGCTTTCTTT.

This sequence joins TRBV5-5 and TRBJ2-5; possibly TRBD1 for D (5 bases). TRBJ2-7 explains the end of the DNA better; the J call may be wrong. The CDR3 spans 15 residues. CDR1 and CDR2 from the germline V gene are SGHKS and YYEKEE (reference sequence). The CDR3 is CASSSGGLGHYEQYF. CDR3 DNA sequence: TGTGCCAGCAGCTCCGGTGGCCTTGGACACTACGAGCAGTACTTC.

The genes are TRBV12-3 or TRBV12-4 and TRBJ2-1; 11 bases line up with TRBD2. CDR3 size: 19 residues. Trimming removed 5 bases from V and 5 bases from J; junction bases left unmatched: 17. The DNA for the CDR3 is TGTGCCAGCAGTCCCCTGGGACTAGCGGCACACCCCGCGGACAATGAGCAGTTCTTC. Residues: CASSPLGLAAHPADNEQFF.

This clonotype was recorded once. This rearrangement joins TRBV24-1 to TRBJ1-2; D is undetermined. The germline CDR1 and CDR2 sequences are KGHDR and SFDVKD. The CDR3 has 13 residues. V shed 6 bases and J shed 3 bases, with 10 bases lying between them. CDR3 loop: CATSRYGDYGYTF. CDR3 DNA: TGTGCCACCAGTCGATACGGCGACTATGGCTACACCTTC.

The rearrangement uses TRBV7-9 and TRBJ2-7; D perhaps matches TRBD1 (5 bases). There are 12 residues in the CDR3. V gave up 5 bases and J gave up 4 bases, with 9 bases separating them. Germline-derived CDR1 and CDR2 are SEHNR and FQNEAQ (reference sequence). In nucleotides, the CDR3 is TGTGCCAGCAGCGACGACAGTTACGAGCAGTACTTC. Translation: CASSDDSYEQYF.

This clonotype has only a few counts. This sequence joins TRBV4-3 and TRBJ2-7; weak D call: TRBD2 (6 bases). The CDR3 consists of 14 residues. The V gene lost 4 bases and the J gene lost 4 bases, with 14 bases spanning the gap. Germline loops: CDR1 LGHNA, CDR2 YSLEER. CDR3 sequence reads: CASSPALASYEQYF. CDR3 nucleotide sequence: TGCGCCAGCAGCCCCGCGCTAGCGAGTTACGAGCAGTACTTC.

This chain connects TRBV6-5 to TRBJ2-7, with 11 bases lining up with TRBD2. The CDR3 is made up of 16 amino acids. CDR1 is MNHEY, CDR2 SVGAGI, per germline. J lost 2 bases, V lost 0 bases, and 3 bases had no gene match. The CDR3 protein is CASSYSVAGGTYEQYF. For the CDR3, the DNA is TGTGCCAGCAGTTACTCGGTAGCGGGAGGGACCTACGAGCAGTACTTC.

The chain carries TRBV5-4 and TRBJ2-3, with D tentatively TRBD2 (5 bases). Germline CDR1 SGHNT, CDR2 YYREEE (reference sequence). The CDR3 sequence is 13 residues long. Trimming removed 4 bases from V and 3 bases from J, with 9 bases in between. CDR3 sequence reads: CASSREITDTQYF. CDR3 nucleotides: TGTGCCAGCAGCAGGGAGATTACAGATACGCAGTATTTT.

V is TRBV7-9 and J is TRBJ2-1; D is unresolved. The CDR3 sequence is 16 residues long. V dropped 5 bases and J dropped 8 bases, with 22 bases sitting between them. Germline V gives CDR1 SEHNR, CDR2 FQNEAQ (reference sequence). This CDR3 reads CASSLWRISFLHEQFF. The CDR3 nucleotides are TGTGCCAGCAGCCTCTGGCGTATCTCCTTCCTCCATGAGCAGTTCTTC.

A few counts support this clonotype. The genes are TRBV20-1 and TRBJ2-5; 8 bases are shared with TRBD1. This CDR3 region has 13 residues. V trimming: 7 bases; J trimming: 6 bases; junction bases outside the gene matches: 10. The germline V gene has CDR1 DFQATT and CDR2 SNEGSKA (reference sequence). Here the CDR3 reads CSVEDRGAKTQYF. The CDR3 DNA reads as TGCAGTGTTGAAGACAGGGGCGCGAAGACCCAGTACTTC.

The chain carries TRBV27 and TRBJ2-1, with D possibly matching TRBD1 (5 bases). V shed 6 bases and J shed 4 bases, with 10 bases lying between them. The germline V gene encodes CDR1 MNHEY and CDR2 SMNVEV (reference sequence). The CDR3 is 13 residues long. CDR3 loop: CASRIDSYNEQFF. Written as DNA, the CDR3 is TGTGCCAGCAGGATAGACAGTTACAATGAGCAGTTCTTC.

This chain joins TRBV5-1 and TRBJ1-1; D is possibly TRBD1 (6 bases). CDR3 length equals 13 residues. The germline V and J ends were trimmed by 6 bases and 0 bases, with 9 bases remaining between them. The germline CDR1 and CDR2 sequences are SGHRS and YFSETQ. In DNA, the CDR3 is TGCGCCAGCAACAGGGACATGAACACTGAAGCTTTCTTT. This encodes CASNRDMNTEAFF. The variable domain in full, with the rest retrieved from reference TRBV5-1 and TRBJ1-1, is KAGVTQTPRYLIKTRGQQVTLSCSPISGHRSVSWYQQTPGQGLQFLFEYFSETQRNKGNFPGRFSGRQFSNSRSEMNVSTLELGDSALYLCASNRDMNTEAFFGQGTRLTVV.

The chain uses TRBV28 and TRBJ1-2; D remains unclear. This CDR3 is 13 amino acids long. V dropped 1 base and J dropped 4 bases, with 7 bases sitting between them. Germline V CDR1 and CDR2: MDHEN, SYDVKM. The CDR3 bases are TGTGCCAGCAGTTTATCCACGGTCTATGGCTACACCTTC. Its translation: CASSLSTVYGYTF.

The V and J genes are TRBV12-3 or TRBV12-4 and TRBJ2-3; 7 bases are a match to TRBD2. The V and J ends lost 5 bases and 4 bases, in that order; junction bases with no gene match: 9. The CDR3 length is 15 residues. The CDR3 is CASSRDYLSADTQYF. CDR3 coding DNA: TGTGCCAGCAGTAGGGACTACCTAAGCGCAGATACGCAGTATTTT.

The chain carries TRBV5-1 and TRBJ1-2; a possible D gene is TRBD1 (5 bases). Trimming removed 6 bases from V and 6 bases from J, with 18 bases in between. The CDR3 is 14 residues long. Germline V CDR1 and CDR2: SGHRS, YFSETQ. CDR3 sequence reads: CASNRQYLRDGYTF. The DNA for the CDR3 is TGCGCCAGCAACCGACAGTACCTTCGGGATGGCTACACCTTC.

The J gene is TRBJ2-1, the V gene TRBV4-1; 7 bases agree with TRBD1. The germline CDR1 and CDR2 sequences are MGHRA and YSYEKL. The CDR3 sequence is 17 residues long. V gave up 3 bases and J gave up 2 bases; unmatched junction bases: 10. This CDR3 is CASSQPGTEKTYNEQFF. In nucleotides, the CDR3 is TGCGCCAGCAGCCAGCCGGGGACAGAGAAGACCTACAATGAGCAGTTCTTC.

In this sample, this clonotype turned up a few times. J is TRBJ1-2 and V is TRBV12-3 or TRBV12-4; TRBD1 is a possible D gene (5 bases). The CDR3 runs 12 residues. Trimming left V 5 bases short and J 9 bases short, with 13 bases between. CDR3 region: CASSPPRGSYTF. CDR3 coding DNA: TGTGCCAGCAGTCCCCCAAGGGGTAGCTACACCTTC.

This chain joins TRBV6-1 and TRBJ1-2; no clear D gene. V lost 8 bases and J lost 4, with 11 bases in between. The CDR3 length is 12 residues. The germline V gene has CDR1 MNHNS and CDR2 SASEGT. The CDR3 sequence: CASASKGYGYTF. The DNA for the CDR3 is TGTGCCAGCGCTAGCAAGGGCTATGGCTACACCTTC.

This clonotype was picked up many times. The gene calls are TRBV29-1 and TRBJ1-2; a weak D match, TRBD1 (5 bases). CDR3 length: 13 amino acids. The V end lost 7 bases, the J end lost 6 bases, and 18 bases lay between the germline ends. Germline loops: CDR1 SQVTM, CDR2 ANQGSEA. CDR3 in amino acids: CSATTGGRDGYTF. In DNA, the CDR3 is TGCAGCGCTACCACCGGAGGCAGGGATGGCTACACCTTC.

This sequence joins TRBV7-9 and TRBJ1-1; D uncertain. Trimming stripped 11 bases from V and 4 bases from J, with 14 bases between. This CDR3 contains 12 residues. Per the germline V gene, CDR1 is SEHNR and CDR2 is FQNEAQ (reference sequence). The CDR3 coding sequence is TGTGCCGATTCCGGGATCCGCACTGAAGCTTTCTTT. This codes for CADSGIRTEAFF.

V usage is TRBV7-9 and J usage is TRBJ1-2; 8 bases agree with TRBD1. Germline assignment: CDR1 SEHNR and CDR2 FQNEAQ (reference sequence). The ends lost 1 base at V and 1 base at J; junction bases unmatched: 2. This CDR3 comprises 15 residues. CDR3 in amino acids: CASSLVGQVNYGYTF. Written as DNA, the CDR3 is TGTGCCAGCAGCTTAGTGGGACAGGTTAACTATGGCTACACCTTC.

In regard to this clonotype: This CDR3 is missing its conserved last phenylalanine or tryptophan, likely due to a read error. The chain has TRBV28 and TRBJ2-4; D gene ambiguous. The J call may be in error: the DNA end matches TRBJ2-7 better. The CDR3 has 15 residues. Germline loops: CDR1 MDHEN, CDR2 SYDVKM. The CDR3 bases are TGTGCCAGCAGTTTAACGGGCATGGTGCAGTACGAGCAGTACTGC. Encoded protein: CASSLTGMVQYEQYC.